This T cell receptor beta chain was obtained from a study of blood T cell repertoires in COVID-19. Germline assignment: CDR1 SGDLS and CDR2 YYNGEE. The CDR3 contains 17 residues. The V segment lost 0 bases and the J segment 3 bases; nucleotides outside the gene matches: 8. TCRdb keeps only in-frame clones here, not all; method: immunoSEQ multiplex PCR. The sample consists of about 260,000 clones, around four fifths of them appearing once. This receptor was taken from an elderly woman with acute or convalescent COVID-19. The specimen sequenced was peripheral blood. This chain links TRBV9 with TRBJ2-1; 8 nucleotides agree with TRBD2. The CDR3, as DNA: TGTGCCAGCAGCGTAGGGGGGACTAGTCTAGGCTACAATGAGCAGTTCTTC. The encoded protein is CASSVGGTSLGYNEQFF.